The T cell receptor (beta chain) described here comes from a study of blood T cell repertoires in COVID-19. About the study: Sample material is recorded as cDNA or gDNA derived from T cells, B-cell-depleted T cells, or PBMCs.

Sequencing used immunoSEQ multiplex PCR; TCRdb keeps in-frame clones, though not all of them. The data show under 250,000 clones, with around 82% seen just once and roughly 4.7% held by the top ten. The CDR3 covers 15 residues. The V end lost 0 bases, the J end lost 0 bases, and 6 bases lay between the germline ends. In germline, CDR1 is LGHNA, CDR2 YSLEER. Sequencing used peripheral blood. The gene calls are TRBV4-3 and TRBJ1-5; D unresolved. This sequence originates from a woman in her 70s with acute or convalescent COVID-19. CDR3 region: CASSQDPYSNQPQHF. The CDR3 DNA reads TGCGCCAGCAGCCAAGACCCTTATAGCAATCAGCCCCAGCATTTT.